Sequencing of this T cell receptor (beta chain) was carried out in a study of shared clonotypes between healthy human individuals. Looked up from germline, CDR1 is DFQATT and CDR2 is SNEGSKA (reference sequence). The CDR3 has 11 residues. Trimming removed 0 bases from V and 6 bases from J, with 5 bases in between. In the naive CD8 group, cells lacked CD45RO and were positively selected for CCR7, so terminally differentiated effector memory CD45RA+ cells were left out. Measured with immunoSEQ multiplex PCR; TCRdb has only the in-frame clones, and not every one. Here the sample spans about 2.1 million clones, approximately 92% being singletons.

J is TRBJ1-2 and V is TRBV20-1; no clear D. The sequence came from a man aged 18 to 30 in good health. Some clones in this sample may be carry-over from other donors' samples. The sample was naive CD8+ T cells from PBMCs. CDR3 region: CSARESHGYTF. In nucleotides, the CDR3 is TGCAGTGCTAGAGAATCGCATGGCTACACCTTC.